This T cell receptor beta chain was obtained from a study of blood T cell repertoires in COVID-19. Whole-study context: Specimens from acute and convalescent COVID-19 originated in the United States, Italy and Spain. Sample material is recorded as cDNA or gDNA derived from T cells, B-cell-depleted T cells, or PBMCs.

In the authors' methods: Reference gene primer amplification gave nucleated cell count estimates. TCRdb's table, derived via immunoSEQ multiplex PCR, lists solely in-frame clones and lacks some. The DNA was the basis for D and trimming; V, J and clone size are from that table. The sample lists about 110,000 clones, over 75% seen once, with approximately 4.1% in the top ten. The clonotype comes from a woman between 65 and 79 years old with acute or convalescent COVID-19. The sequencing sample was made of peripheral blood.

The CDR3, as DNA: TGTGCCAGCAGTGAAGCGCCTACCCGGCGGGGCTACACCTTC. Amino acid sequence: CASSEAPTRRGYTF. The chain recombines TRBV2 with TRBJ1-2; D is undetermined. This CDR3 spans 14 amino acids. V lost 0 bases to trimming and J lost 8 bases, with 13 bases between them. Per the germline V gene, CDR1 is SNHLY and CDR2 is FYNNEI.